This T cell receptor beta chain was profiled in a study of blood T cell repertoires in COVID-19. The wider study: Samples came from the United States, Italy and Spain, spanning acute and convalescent COVID-19.

In the original workflow: Counts of nucleated cells, estimated from reference gene primer amplification, were obtained. The table came from immunoSEQ multiplex PCR; TCRdb's copy has only in-frame clones and leaves some out. V, J and clone size are taken as reported in that table, and D and trimming were inferred from the DNA itself. Of 110,000 to 150,000 clones in the sample, roughly 88% are singletons; the top ten hold around 4.2%. Germline V lookup: CDR1 MDHEN, CDR2 SYDVKM. V gave up 6 bases and J gave up 5 bases; unmatched junction bases: 14. The CDR3 has 18 amino acids. The gene calls are TRBV28 and TRBJ1-6; 9 bases match TRBD1. The receptor was isolated from a man between 45 and 60 years old who had recovered from COVID-19. What was sequenced was PBMCs or T cells enriched from blood (not recorded which). CDR3 coding DNA: TGTGCCAGCAGGGTGAGGGACAGGGTAATTTCGGATAATTCACCCCTCCACTTT. Its protein product is CASRVRDRVISDNSPLHF. Full variable domain (missing parts from reference TRBV28 and TRBJ1-6): DVKVTQSSRYLVKRTGEKVFLECVQDMDHENMFWYRQDPGLGLRLIYFSYDVKMKEKGDIPEGYSVSREKKERFSLILESASTNQTSMYLCASRVRDRVISDNSPLHFGNGTRLTVT.